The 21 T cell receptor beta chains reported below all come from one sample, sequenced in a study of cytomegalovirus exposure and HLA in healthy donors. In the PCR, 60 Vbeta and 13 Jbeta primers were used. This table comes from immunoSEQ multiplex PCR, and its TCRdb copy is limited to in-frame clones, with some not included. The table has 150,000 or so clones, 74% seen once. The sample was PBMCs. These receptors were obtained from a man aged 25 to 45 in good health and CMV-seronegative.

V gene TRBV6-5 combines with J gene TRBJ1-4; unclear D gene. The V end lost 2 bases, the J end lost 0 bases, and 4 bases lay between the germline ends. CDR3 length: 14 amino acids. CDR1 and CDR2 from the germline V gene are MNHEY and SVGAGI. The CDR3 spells CASSYLATNEKLFF. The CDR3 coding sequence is TGTGCCAGCAGTTACCTTGCAACTAATGAAAAACTGTTTTTT.

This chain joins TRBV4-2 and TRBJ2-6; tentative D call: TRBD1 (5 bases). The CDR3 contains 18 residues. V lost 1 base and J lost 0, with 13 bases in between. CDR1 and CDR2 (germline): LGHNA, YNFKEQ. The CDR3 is CASSQGGSQRSGANVLTF. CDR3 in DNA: TGTGCCAGCAGCCAAGGGGGCAGTCAACGCTCTGGGGCCAACGTCCTGACTTTC.

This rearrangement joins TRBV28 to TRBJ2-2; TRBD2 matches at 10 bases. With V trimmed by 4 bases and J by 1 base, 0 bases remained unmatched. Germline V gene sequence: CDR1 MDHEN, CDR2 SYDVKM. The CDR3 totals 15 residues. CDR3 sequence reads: CASSSSGGNTGELFF. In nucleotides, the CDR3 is TGTGCCAGCAGTTCTAGCGGGGGGAACACCGGGGAGCTGTTTTTT. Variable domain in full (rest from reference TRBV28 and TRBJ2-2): DVKVTQSSRYLVKRTGEKVFLECVQDMDHENMFWYRQDPGLGLRLIYFSYDVKMKEKGDIPEGYSVSREKKERFSLILESASTNQTSMYLCASSSSGGNTGELFFGEGSRLTVL.

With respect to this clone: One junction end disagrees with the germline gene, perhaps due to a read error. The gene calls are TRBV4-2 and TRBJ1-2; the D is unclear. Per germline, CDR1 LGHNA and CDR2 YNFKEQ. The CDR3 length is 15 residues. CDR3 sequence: CASSQGLVANYGYPF. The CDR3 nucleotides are TGTGCCAGCAGCCAAGGGTTGGTGGCTAACTATGGCTACCCCTTC.

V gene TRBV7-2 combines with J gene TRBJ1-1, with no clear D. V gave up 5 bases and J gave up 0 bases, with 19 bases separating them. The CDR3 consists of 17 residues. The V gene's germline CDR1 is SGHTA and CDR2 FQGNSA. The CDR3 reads CASSTTDGENMNTEAFF. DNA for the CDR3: TGTGCCAGCAGCACTACCGACGGAGAAAATATGAACACTGAAGCTTTCTTT.

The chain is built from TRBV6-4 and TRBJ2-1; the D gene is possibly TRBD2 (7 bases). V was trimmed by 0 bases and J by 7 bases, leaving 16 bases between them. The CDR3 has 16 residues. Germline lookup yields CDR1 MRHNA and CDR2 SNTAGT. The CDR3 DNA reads TGTGCCAGCAGTGACTCGGCGGGGGCCGGGGTTAATGAGCAGTTCTTC. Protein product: CASSDSAGAGVNEQFF.

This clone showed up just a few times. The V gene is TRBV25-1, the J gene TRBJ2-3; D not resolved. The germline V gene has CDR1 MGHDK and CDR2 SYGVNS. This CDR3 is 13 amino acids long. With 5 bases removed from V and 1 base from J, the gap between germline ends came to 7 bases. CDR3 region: CASSFVRTDTQYF. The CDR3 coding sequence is TGTGCCAGCAGTTTCGTCCGCACAGATACGCAGTATTTT.

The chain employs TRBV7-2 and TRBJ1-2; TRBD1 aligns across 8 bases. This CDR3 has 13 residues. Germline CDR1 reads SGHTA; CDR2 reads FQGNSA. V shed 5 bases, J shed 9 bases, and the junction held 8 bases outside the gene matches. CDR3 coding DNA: TGTGCCAGCAGCCCTACTACAGGGGGACGCTACACCTTC. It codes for CASSPTTGGRYTF.

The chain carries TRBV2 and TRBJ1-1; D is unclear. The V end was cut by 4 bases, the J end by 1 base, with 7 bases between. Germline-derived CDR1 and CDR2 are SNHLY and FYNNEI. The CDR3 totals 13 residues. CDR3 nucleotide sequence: TGTGCCAGCAGTGTCCGACAGAACACTGAAGCTTTCTTT. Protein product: CASSVRQNTEAFF. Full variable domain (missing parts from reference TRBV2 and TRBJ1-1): EPEVTQTPSHQVTQMGQEVILRCVPISNHLYFYWYRQILGQKVEFLVSFYNNEISEKSEIFDDQFSVERPDGSNFTLKIRSTKLEDSAMYFCASSVRQNTEAFFGQGTRLTVV.

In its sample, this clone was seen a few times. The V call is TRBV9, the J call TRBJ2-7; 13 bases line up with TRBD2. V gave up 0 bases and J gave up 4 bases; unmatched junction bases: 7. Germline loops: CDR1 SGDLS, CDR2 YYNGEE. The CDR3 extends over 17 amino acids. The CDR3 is CASSVALGTSGEYEQYF. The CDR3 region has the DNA TGTGCCAGCAGCGTAGCTCTCGGGACTAGCGGGGAGTACGAGCAGTACTTC. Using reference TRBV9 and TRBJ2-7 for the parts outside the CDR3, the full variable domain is DSGVTQTPKHLITATGQRVTLRCSPRSGDLSVYWYQQSLDQGLQFLIQYYNGEERAKGNILERFSAQQFPDLHSELNLSSLELGDSALYFCASSVALGTSGEYEQYFGPGTRLTVT.

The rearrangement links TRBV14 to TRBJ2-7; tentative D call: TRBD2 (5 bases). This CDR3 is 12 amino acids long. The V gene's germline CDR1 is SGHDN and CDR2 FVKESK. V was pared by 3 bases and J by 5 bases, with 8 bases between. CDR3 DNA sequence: TGTGCCAGCAGCCAGGGCGGGCACGAGCAGTACTTC. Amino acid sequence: CASSQGGHEQYF.

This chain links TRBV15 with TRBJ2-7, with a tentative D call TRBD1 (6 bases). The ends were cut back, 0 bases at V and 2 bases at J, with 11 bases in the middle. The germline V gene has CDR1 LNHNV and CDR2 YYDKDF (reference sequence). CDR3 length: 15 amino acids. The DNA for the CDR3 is TGTGCCACCAGCAGAGATAACAGGGTAACCTACGAGCAGTACTTC. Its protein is CATSRDNRVTYEQYF.

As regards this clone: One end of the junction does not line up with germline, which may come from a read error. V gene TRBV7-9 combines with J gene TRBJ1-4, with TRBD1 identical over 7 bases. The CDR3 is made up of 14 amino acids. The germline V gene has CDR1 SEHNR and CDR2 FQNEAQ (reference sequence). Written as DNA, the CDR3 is TGTTCCAGCAGCTTAGGGGGCATAACTGAAAAACTGTTTTTT. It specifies CSSSLGGITEKLFF.

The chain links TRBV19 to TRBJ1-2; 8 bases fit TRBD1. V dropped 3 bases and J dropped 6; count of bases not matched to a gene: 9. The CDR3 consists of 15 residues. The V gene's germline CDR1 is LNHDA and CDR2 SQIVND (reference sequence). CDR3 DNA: TGTGCCAGTAGTATTGATTCTGGGACAGGTAATGGCTACACCTTC. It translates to CASSIDSGTGNGYTF.

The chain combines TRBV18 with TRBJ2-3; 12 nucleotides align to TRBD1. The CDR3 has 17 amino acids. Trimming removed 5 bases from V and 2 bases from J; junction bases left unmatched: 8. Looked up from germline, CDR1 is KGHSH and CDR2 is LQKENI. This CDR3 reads CASSSTGQGANTDTQYF. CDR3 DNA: TGTGCCAGCTCAAGCACGGGACAGGGGGCTAACACAGATACGCAGTATTTT.

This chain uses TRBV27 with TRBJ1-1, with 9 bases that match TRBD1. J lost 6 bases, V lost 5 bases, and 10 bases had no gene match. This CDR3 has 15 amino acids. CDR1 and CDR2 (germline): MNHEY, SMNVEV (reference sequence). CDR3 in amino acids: CASSPQTGGDPEAFF. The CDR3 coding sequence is TGTGCCAGCAGTCCACAGACAGGGGGGGACCCTGAAGCTTTCTTT.

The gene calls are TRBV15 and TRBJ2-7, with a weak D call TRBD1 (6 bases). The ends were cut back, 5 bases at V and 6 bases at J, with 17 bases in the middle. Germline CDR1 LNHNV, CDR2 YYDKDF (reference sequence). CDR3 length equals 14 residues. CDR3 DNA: TGTGCCACCAGCCCGAGGGGGACACCCAGCGAGCAGTACTTC. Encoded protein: CATSPRGTPSEQYF.

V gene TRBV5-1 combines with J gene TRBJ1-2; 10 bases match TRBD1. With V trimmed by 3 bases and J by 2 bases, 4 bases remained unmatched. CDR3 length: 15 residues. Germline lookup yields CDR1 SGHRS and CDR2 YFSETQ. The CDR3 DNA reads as TGCGCCAGCAGCTCCTCGGGACAGGGGAACTATGGCTACACCTTC. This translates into CASSSSGQGNYGYTF.

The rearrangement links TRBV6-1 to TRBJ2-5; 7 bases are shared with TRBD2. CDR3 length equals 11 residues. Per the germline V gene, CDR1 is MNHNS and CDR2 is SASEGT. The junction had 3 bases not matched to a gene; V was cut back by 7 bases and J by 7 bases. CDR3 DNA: TGTGCCAGCACAGGGAGGGCGACCCAGTACTTC. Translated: CASTGRATQYF.

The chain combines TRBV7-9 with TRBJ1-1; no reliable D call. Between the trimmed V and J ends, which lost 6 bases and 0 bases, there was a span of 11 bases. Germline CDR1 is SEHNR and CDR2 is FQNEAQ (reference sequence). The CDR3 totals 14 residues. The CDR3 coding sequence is TGTGCCAGCAGGGGCCTGGGTATGAACACTGAAGCTTTCTTT. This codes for CASRGLGMNTEAFF.

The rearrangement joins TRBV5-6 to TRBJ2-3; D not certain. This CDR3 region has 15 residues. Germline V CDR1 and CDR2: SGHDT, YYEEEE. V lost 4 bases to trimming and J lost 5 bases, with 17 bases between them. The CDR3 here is CASSTRLLNLDTQYF. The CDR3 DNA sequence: TGTGCCAGCAGCACGAGGCTCCTTAATTTAGATACGCAGTATTTT.